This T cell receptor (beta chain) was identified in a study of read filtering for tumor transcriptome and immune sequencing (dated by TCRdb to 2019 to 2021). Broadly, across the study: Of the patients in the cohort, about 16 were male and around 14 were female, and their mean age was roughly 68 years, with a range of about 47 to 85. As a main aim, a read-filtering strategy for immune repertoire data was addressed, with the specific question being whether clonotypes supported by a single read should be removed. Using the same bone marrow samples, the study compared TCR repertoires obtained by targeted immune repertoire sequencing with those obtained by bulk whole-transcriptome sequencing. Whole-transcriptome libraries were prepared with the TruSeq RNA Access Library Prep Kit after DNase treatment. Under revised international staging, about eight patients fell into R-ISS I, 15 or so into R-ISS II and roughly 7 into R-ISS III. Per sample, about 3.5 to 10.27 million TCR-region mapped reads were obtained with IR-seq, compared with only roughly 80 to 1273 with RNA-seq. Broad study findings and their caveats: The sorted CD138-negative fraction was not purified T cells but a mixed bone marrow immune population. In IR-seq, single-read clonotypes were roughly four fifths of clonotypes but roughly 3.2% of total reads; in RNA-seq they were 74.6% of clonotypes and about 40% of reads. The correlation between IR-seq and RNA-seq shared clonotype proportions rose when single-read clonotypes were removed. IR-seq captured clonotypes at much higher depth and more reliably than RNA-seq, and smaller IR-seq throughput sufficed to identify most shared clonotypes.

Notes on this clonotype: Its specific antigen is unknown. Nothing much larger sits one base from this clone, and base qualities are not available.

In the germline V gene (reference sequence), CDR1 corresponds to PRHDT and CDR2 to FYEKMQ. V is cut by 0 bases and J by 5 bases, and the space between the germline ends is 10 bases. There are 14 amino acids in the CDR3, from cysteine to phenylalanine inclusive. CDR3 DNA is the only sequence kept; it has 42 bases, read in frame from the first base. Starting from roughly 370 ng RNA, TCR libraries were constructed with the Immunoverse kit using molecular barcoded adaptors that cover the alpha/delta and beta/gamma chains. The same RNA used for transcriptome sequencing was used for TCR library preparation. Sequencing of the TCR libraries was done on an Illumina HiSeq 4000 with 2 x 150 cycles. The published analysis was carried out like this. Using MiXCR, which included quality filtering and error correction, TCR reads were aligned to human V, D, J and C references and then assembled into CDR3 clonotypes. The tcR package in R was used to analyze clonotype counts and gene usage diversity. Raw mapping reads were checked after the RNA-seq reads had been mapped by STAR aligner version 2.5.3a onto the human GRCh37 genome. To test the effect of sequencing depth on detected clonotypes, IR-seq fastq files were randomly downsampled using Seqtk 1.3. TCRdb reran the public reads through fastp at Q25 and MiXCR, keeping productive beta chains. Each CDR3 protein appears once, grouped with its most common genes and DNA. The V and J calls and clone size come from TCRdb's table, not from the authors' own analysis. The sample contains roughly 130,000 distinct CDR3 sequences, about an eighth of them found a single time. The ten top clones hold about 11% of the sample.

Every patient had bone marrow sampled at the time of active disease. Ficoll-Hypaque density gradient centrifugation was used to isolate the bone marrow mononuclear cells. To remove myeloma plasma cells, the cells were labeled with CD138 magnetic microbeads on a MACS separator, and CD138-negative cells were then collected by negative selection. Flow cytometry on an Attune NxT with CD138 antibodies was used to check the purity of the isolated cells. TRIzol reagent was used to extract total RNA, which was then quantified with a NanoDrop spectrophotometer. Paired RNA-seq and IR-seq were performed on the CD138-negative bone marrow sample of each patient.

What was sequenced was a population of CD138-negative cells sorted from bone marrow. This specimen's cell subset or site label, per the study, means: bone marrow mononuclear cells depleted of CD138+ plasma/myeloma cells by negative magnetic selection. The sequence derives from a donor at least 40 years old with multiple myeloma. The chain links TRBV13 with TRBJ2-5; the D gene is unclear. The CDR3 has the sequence CASSLGSDWETQYF. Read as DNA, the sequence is TGTGCCAGCAGCTTAGGATCGGATTGGGAGACCCAGTACTTC.